The rows below give T cell receptor beta chains drawn from one sample of a study of PD-L1 blockade in urothelial cancer. Profiling relied on immunoSEQ multiplex PCR, and the TCRdb table lists in-frame clones only, not all of them. Here the sample spans 68,000 or so clones, 81% being singletons. Sequences were derived from PBMCs, sampled around atezolizumab (anti-PD-L1) treatment. The source is a man aged 65-85 years with urothelial cancer. CDR3s include the opening cysteine and the closing phenylalanine or tryptophan. Each record gives: CDR3 DNA, CDR3 protein, J gene, D gene, clone size, V gene. D genes are given only for firm matches. Clone size is stated in some rows and not others, as once, few, many or a class when expanded.

CDR3nt: TGTGCCAGCAGCGTCGGGGGACTAGCTGAATACGAGCAGTACTTC
CDR3aa: CASSVGGLAEYEQYF
j_gene: TRBJ2-7
d_gene: TRBD2
abundance: .
v_gene: TRBV9

CDR3nt: TGTGCCAGCAGTGGAGGGACTAGATCAGAGACCCAGTACTTC
CDR3aa: CASSGGTRSETQYF
j_gene: TRBJ2-5
d_gene: TRBD2
abundance: .
v_gene: TRBV2

CDR3nt: TGTGCCAGCAGTTTCACAGCGAACACTGAAGCTTTCTTT
CDR3aa: CASSFTANTEAFF
j_gene: TRBJ1-1
d_gene: .
abundance: .
v_gene: TRBV28

CDR3nt: TGTGCCAGCAGCTTAGCGGCAGGGGCCAACTATGGCTACACCTTC
CDR3aa: CASSLAAGANYGYTF
j_gene: TRBJ1-2
d_gene: .
abundance: .
v_gene: TRBV7-8

CDR3nt: TGTGCCTCAGCCAGGGGCGGAGGAGAGACCCAGTACTTC
CDR3aa: CASARGGGETQYF
j_gene: TRBJ2-5
d_gene: .
abundance: .
v_gene: TRBV2

CDR3nt: TGTGCCAGCAGCGACCGCTTCGACAGGGGGCAAGAGACCCAGTACTTC
CDR3aa: CASSDRFDRGQETQYF
j_gene: TRBJ2-5
d_gene: .
abundance: .
v_gene: TRBV21-1

CDR3nt: TGTGCCAGCAGCTTAGGAGGCAGTTTAGCTAACTATGGCTACACCTTC
CDR3aa: CASSLGGSLANYGYTF
j_gene: TRBJ1-2
d_gene: .
abundance: .
v_gene: TRBV7-9

CDR3nt: TGTGCCAGCAGCCCCCCCGGGACAGTTGATGGCTACACCTTC
CDR3aa: CASSPPGTVDGYTF
j_gene: TRBJ1-2
d_gene: TRBD1
abundance: few
v_gene: TRBV7-9

CDR3nt: TGTGCCAGCAGCTTGGGCACCTCCACCCCGGTGAGGACCTTC
CDR3aa: CASSLGTSTPVRTF
j_gene: TRBJ1-2
d_gene: .
abundance: .
v_gene: TRBV5-6

CDR3nt: TGTGCCAGCAGCACGCGGGAAAGCACAGATACGCAGTATTTT
CDR3aa: CASSTRESTDTQYF
j_gene: TRBJ2-3
d_gene: .
abundance: .
v_gene: TRBV9

CDR3nt: TGTGCCAGCAGCCCCCCCAGGAGTAGCGGGAGTTACGAGCAGTACTTC
CDR3aa: CASSPPRSSGSYEQYF
j_gene: TRBJ2-7
d_gene: .
abundance: .
v_gene: TRBV21-1

CDR3nt: TGTGCCAGCAGCTTAGGGCCTAGCGGGAGGCCAGATACGCAGTATTTT
CDR3aa: CASSLGPSGRPDTQYF
j_gene: TRBJ2-3
d_gene: TRBD2
abundance: .
v_gene: TRBV11-3

CDR3nt: TGTGCCAGCATGGGTAGCGGGAGGAACTCCTACGAGCAGTACTTC
CDR3aa: CASMGSGRNSYEQYF
j_gene: TRBJ2-7
d_gene: TRBD2
abundance: .
v_gene: TRBV6-6

CDR3nt: TGTGCCAGCAGCTTGGACCCGGGTAACTATGGCTACACCTTC
CDR3aa: CASSLDPGNYGYTF
j_gene: TRBJ1-2
d_gene: .
abundance: .
v_gene: TRBV5-5

CDR3nt: TGTGCCAGCAGCCGAACAACCGGGACCTACGAGCAGTACTTC
CDR3aa: CASSRTTGTYEQYF
j_gene: TRBJ2-7
d_gene: .
abundance: .
v_gene: TRBV14

CDR3nt: TGTGCCAGCAGCCCTGGGACAGGGAAGGGCAATCAGCCCCAGCATTTT
CDR3aa: CASSPGTGKGNQPQHF
j_gene: TRBJ1-5
d_gene: TRBD1
abundance: few
v_gene: TRBV7-9

CDR3nt: TGTGCCAGCAGGGGAGACAGGGGGAACGACAATGAGCAGTTCTTC
CDR3aa: CASRGDRGNDNEQFF
j_gene: TRBJ2-1
d_gene: TRBD1
abundance: few
v_gene: TRBV6-5

CDR3nt: TGTGCCAGCAGCTGGGGACAGGCGAAGTATGGGAATACGCAGTATTTT
CDR3aa: CASSWGQAKYGNTQYF
j_gene: TRBJ2-3
d_gene: TRBD1
abundance: once
v_gene: TRBV7-2

CDR3nt: TGCGCCAGCAGCTTGGCAGGGTCCGGAAACACCATATATTTT
CDR3aa: CASSLAGSGNTIYF
j_gene: TRBJ1-3
d_gene: .
abundance: .
v_gene: TRBV5-1

CDR3nt: TGTGCCAGCAGCGATTATCTAGCGGGACGGGGCTACAATGAGCAGTTCTTC
CDR3aa: CASSDYLAGRGYNEQFF
j_gene: TRBJ2-1
d_gene: TRBD2
abundance: .
v_gene: TRBV14

CDR3nt: TGTGCCAGCAGCAGGCCTAGGCCCGGGAGCCACACCGGGGAGCTGTTTTTT
CDR3aa: CASSRPRPGSHTGELFF
j_gene: TRBJ2-2
d_gene: .
abundance: .
v_gene: TRBV27

CDR3nt: TGCGCCAGCAGCCTCAATGACCTTGACAATTGGCTGTTTTTT
CDR3aa: CASSLNDLDNWLFF
j_gene: TRBJ2-2
d_gene: .
abundance: .
v_gene: TRBV4-3

CDR3nt: TGTGCCAGCAGTCCGGGACAGGGTTATAGCTACGAGCAGTACTTC
CDR3aa: CASSPGQGYSYEQYF
j_gene: TRBJ2-7
d_gene: TRBD1
abundance: few
v_gene: TRBV6-6

CDR3nt: TGTGCCAGCAGCTTGGCCAACACCAGGGGGCGGAATGAAAAACTGTTTTTT
CDR3aa: CASSLANTRGRNEKLFF
j_gene: TRBJ1-4
d_gene: TRBD1
abundance: .
v_gene: TRBV5-4

CDR3nt: TGTGCCAGCAGCTTAGCGGGGGGAGGGTATTCACCCCTCCACTTT
CDR3aa: CASSLAGGGYSPLHF
j_gene: TRBJ1-6
d_gene: .
abundance: .
v_gene: TRBV7-9

CDR3nt: TGTGCCAGTAGTATAGATACAGCGGGAAACACTGAAGCTTTCTTT
CDR3aa: CASSIDTAGNTEAFF
j_gene: TRBJ1-1
d_gene: .
abundance: .
v_gene: TRBV19

CDR3nt: TGTGCCAGCAGCGCCGGGACAGGGAATGGCTACACCTTC
CDR3aa: CASSAGTGNGYTF
j_gene: TRBJ1-2
d_gene: TRBD1
abundance: .
v_gene: TRBV7-3

CDR3nt: TGCAGTACTAAAGACCCGACAGCTCAGTACTTC
CDR3aa: CSTKDPTAQYF
j_gene: TRBJ2-7
d_gene: .
abundance: .
v_gene: TRBV20-1

CDR3nt: TGCGCCAGCAGCCCTACAGGACCTAATGAAAAACTGTTTTTT
CDR3aa: CASSPTGPNEKLFF
j_gene: TRBJ1-4
d_gene: .
abundance: .
v_gene: TRBV5-1

CDR3nt: TGTGCCAGCAGGACCGGGACAGGGGCTGAAGCTTTCTTT
CDR3aa: CASRTGTGAEAFF
j_gene: TRBJ1-1
d_gene: TRBD1
abundance: few
v_gene: TRBV6-1

CDR3nt: TGTGCCAGCAGTCCCGTTACCGGGACAGATGTCTTC
CDR3aa: CASSPVTGTDVF
j_gene: TRBJ2-1
d_gene: TRBD1
abundance: .
v_gene: TRBV6-5

CDR3nt: TGCGCCAGCAGTGAGGCGGACAGGGGGCGACCACTATCCCCCGAGCAGTACTTC
CDR3aa: CASSEADRGRPLSPEQYF
j_gene: TRBJ2-7
d_gene: TRBD1
abundance: once
v_gene: TRBV10-1

CDR3nt: TGCGCCAGCAGCTTGGTGGGCAGGAACACCGGGGAGCTGTTTTTT
CDR3aa: CASSLVGRNTGELFF
j_gene: TRBJ2-2
d_gene: .
abundance: .
v_gene: TRBV5-1

CDR3nt: TGTGCCAGCAGCGCCGGCCACCCTAGCTCCTACAATGAGCAGTTCTTC
CDR3aa: CASSAGHPSSYNEQFF
j_gene: TRBJ2-1
d_gene: .
abundance: .
v_gene: TRBV7-3

CDR3nt: TGTGCCAGCAGCCAAGCTCATACAGGGGGGACTGGAAACACCATATATTTT
CDR3aa: CASSQAHTGGTGNTIYF
j_gene: TRBJ1-3
d_gene: TRBD1
abundance: once
v_gene: TRBV4-2